This T cell receptor (beta chain) was captured in a study of Ad26.COV2.S vaccination and SARS-CoV-2 variants. From germline, CDR1 is SGDLS and CDR2 YYNGEE. The CDR3 contains 16 residues. Deletions cut 0 bases from V and 0 bases from J, with 10 bases between. Treatment denoted: some 20 received Ad26.COV2.S at low or high dose, single or two shots; five or six received placebo; per-sample allocation not given. After the first vaccine or placebo injection, samples were drawn on day 63. Produced via immunoSEQ multiplex PCR; TCRdb's table is partial and in-frame only. The sample consists of about 480,000 clones, around 85% of them appearing once.

This clonotype was obtained from a person aged 18 to 59 who received the Ad26.COV2.S COVID-19 vaccine or a placebo. V usage is TRBV9 and J usage is TRBJ2-1; no clear D gene. Sequences were derived from peripheral blood, sampled in a trial of Ad26.COV2.S vaccine versus placebo. The DNA of the CDR3 is TGTGCCAGCAGCGTAGTTGGTAGCATCTCCTACAATGAGCAGTTCTTC. It codes for CASSVVGSISYNEQFF.